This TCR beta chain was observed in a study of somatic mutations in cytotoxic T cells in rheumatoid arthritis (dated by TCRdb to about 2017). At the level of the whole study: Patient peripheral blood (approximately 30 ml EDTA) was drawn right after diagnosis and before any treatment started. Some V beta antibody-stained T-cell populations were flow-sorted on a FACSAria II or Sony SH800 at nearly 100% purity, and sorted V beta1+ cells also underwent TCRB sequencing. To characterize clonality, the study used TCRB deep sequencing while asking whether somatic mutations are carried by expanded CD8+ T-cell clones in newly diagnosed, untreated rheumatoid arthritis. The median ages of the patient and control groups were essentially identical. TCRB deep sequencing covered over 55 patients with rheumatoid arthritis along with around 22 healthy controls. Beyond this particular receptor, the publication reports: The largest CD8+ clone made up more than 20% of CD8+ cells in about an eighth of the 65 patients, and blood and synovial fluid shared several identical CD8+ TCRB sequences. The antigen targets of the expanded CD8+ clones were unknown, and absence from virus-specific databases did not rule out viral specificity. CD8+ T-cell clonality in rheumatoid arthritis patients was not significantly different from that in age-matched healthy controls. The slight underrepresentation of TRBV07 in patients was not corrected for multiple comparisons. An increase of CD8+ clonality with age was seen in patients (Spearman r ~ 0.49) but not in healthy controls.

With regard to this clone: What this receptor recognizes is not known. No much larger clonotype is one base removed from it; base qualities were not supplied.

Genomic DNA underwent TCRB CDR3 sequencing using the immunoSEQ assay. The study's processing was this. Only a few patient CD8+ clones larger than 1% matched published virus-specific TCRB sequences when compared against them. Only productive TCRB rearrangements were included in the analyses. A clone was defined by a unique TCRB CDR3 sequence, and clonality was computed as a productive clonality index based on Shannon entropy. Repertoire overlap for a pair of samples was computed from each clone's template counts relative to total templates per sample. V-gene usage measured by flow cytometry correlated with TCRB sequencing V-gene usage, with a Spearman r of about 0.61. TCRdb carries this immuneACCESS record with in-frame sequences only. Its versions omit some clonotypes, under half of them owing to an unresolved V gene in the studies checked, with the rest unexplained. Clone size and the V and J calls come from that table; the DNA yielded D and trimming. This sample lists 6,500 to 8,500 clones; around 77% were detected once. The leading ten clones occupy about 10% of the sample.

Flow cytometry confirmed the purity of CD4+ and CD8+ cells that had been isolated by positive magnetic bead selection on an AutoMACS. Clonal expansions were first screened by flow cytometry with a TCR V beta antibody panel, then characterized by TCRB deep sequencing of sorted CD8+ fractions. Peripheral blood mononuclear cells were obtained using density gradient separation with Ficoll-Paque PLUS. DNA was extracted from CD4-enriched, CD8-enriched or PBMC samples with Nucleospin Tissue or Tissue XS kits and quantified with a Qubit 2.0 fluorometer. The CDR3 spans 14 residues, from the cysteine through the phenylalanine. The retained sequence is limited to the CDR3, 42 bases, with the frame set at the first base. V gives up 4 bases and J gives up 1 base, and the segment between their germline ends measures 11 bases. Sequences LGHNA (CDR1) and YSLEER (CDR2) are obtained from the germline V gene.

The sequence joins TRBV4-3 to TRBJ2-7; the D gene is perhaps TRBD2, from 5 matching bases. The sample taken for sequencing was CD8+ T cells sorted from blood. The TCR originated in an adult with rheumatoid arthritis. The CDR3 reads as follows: CASSPRSGSYEQYF. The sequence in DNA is TGCGCCAGCAGCCCTCGATCGGGATCCTACGAGCAGTACTTC.